The present TCR beta chain was sequenced within a study of cytomegalovirus exposure and HLA in healthy donors. Study overall: Sequencing of roughly 180 million T cells in an earlier analysis found around 120 million unique TCR beta sequences. General study results and limits: The listing of approximately 160 TCR beta chains classed them as cytomegalovirus-associated. A reported reduction in N-insertions relative to the roughly 700-donor mean was seen in an Asian-associated ancestry cluster in a later analysis. It was reported that TCR beta sequences correctly inferred the HLA-A and HLA-B alleles for most subjects.

The PCR ran on 60 Vbeta and 13 Jbeta primers. TCRdb's copy holds only in-frame clones and misses some; the assay was immunoSEQ multiplex PCR. There are about 130,000 clones in the sample; approximately 79% occur only once, and about 4.3% lies in the top ten. This CDR3 has 13 residues. J gave up 4 bases and V 4 bases, and 2 bases lay outside the gene matches. Germline loops: CDR1 MNHNY, CDR2 SVGAGI (reference sequence). Comment on this clone: Its antigen is not identified.

Material: PBMCs. This rearrangement joins TRBV6-6 to TRBJ1-1, with 8 positions matching TRBD1. This clonotype was sampled from a man between 18 and 29 years old in good health and CMV-seropositive. CDR3 nucleotides: TGTGCCAGCAGTTTACAGGGGGGCACTGAAGCTTTCTTT. Translation: CASSLQGGTEAFF.